This is a list of T cell receptor beta chains from one sample in a study of blood T cells in healthy people across ages. TCRdb redid the calling of the 5' RACE reads with MiXCR, one entry per CDR3 protein. The table records roughly 790,000 distinct CDR3 sequences, around 40% of them present only once. The specimen was blood. Receptor source: a woman in her fifties or sixties in good health. The CDR3 runs from the conserved cysteine through the conserved F or W. D genes are given only for firm matches. The size field is filled for only some rows; it gives once, few, many or a size class.

j_call: TRBJ2-1; v_call: TRBV4-2; clone_size: few; d_call: -; cdr3_nt: TGTGCCAGCAAAGTGGGAGGTGGCAATGAGCAGTTCTTC; cdr3_aa: CASKVGGGNEQFF
j_call: TRBJ2-5; v_call: TRBV10-3; clone_size: -; d_call: TRBD2; cdr3_nt: TGTGCCATCAGTGAGAGAGGCGTCGGGGGGAGAAAAGAGACCCAGTACTTC; cdr3_aa: CAISERGVGGRKETQYF
j_call: TRBJ2-5; v_call: TRBV29-1; clone_size: many; d_call: -; cdr3_nt: TGCAGCGTTAGGACGGAACAAGAGACCCAGTACTTC; cdr3_aa: CSVRTEQETQYF
j_call: TRBJ1-2; v_call: TRBV6-6; clone_size: few; d_call: TRBD1; cdr3_nt: TGTGCCAGCAGTTATGGGGACAGGGTCTCAGGTGGCTACACCTTC; cdr3_aa: CASSYGDRVSGGYTF
j_call: TRBJ1-2; v_call: TRBV7-9; clone_size: -; d_call: TRBD1; cdr3_nt: TGTGCCAGCGGCTTAGGACAGGGTACCTATGGCAACACCTTC; cdr3_aa: CASGLGQGTYGNTF
j_call: TRBJ2-3; v_call: TRBV20-1; clone_size: -; d_call: TRBD2; cdr3_nt: TGCAGTGCCAACGGACTAGCGGGGGGCTCCGGAGATACGCAGTATTTT; cdr3_aa: CSANGLAGGSGDTQYF
j_call: TRBJ2-7; v_call: TRBV4-2; clone_size: few; d_call: -; cdr3_nt: TGTGCCAGCAGCCAAGATCCCAGCGAGCAGTACTTC; cdr3_aa: CASSQDPSEQYF
j_call: TRBJ2-7; v_call: TRBV20-1; clone_size: once; d_call: TRBD2; cdr3_nt: TGCAGCGCTAGGCGGGAGAGCTCCTACAATGAGCAGTACTTC; cdr3_aa: CSARRESSYNEQYF
j_call: TRBJ2-1; v_call: TRBV12-3/TRBV12-4; clone_size: -; d_call: TRBD2; cdr3_nt: TGTGCCAGCAGTCTACTGGGACTAGAATACAATGAGCAGTTCTTC; cdr3_aa: CASSLLGLEYNEQFF
j_call: TRBJ2-3; v_call: TRBV20-1; clone_size: -; d_call: TRBD2; cdr3_nt: TGCAGTGCTAGTAGCGGGGCTAATCCCACAGATACGCAGTATTTT; cdr3_aa: CSASSGANPTDTQYF
j_call: TRBJ1-2; v_call: TRBV9; clone_size: -; d_call: -; cdr3_nt: TGTGCCAGCAGCGTTACCTCCACAGGGCTCCCCTATGGCTACACCTTC; cdr3_aa: CASSVTSTGLPYGYTF
j_call: TRBJ2-5; v_call: TRBV27; clone_size: few; d_call: -; cdr3_nt: TGTGCCAGCAGTTCATGGACCAGGGAGACCCAGTACTTC; cdr3_aa: CASSSWTRETQYF
j_call: TRBJ2-1; v_call: TRBV28; clone_size: few; d_call: TRBD2; cdr3_nt: TGTGCCAGCAGAAGCGGGGGGGCATACAATGAGCAGTTCTTC; cdr3_aa: CASRSGGAYNEQFF
j_call: TRBJ2-1; v_call: TRBV5-1; clone_size: -; d_call: TRBD2; cdr3_nt: TGCGCCAGCAGCCTGAAAGGAGCGCCGGGACTAGCGGGAGCCGTGGGTGAGCAGTTCTTC; cdr3_aa: CASSLKGAPGLAGAVGEQFF
j_call: TRBJ2-1; v_call: TRBV3-1; clone_size: -; d_call: -; cdr3_nt: TGTGCCAGCAGTCAGCTCGGTAGCAATGAGCAGTTCTTC; cdr3_aa: CASSQLGSNEQFF
j_call: TRBJ1-2; v_call: TRBV6-1; clone_size: few; d_call: -; cdr3_nt: TGTGCCAGCAGTCTTGACGGGCAATATGGCTACACCTTC; cdr3_aa: CASSLDGQYGYTF
j_call: TRBJ2-1; v_call: TRBV20-1; clone_size: -; d_call: -; cdr3_nt: TGCAGTGCTAGAGACGGGCGTATCTTGAACAATGAGCAGTTCTTC; cdr3_aa: CSARDGRILNNEQFF
j_call: TRBJ2-5; v_call: TRBV30; clone_size: -; d_call: -; cdr3_nt: TGTGCCTGGAGTGTACATGAGACCCAGTACTTC; cdr3_aa: CAWSVHETQYF
j_call: TRBJ2-3; v_call: TRBV21-1; clone_size: -; d_call: -; cdr3_nt: TGTGCCAGCAGCAAAGGACGGAGGCACGAGGGAGATACGCAGTATTTT; cdr3_aa: CASSKGRRHEGDTQYF
j_call: TRBJ1-1; v_call: TRBV18; clone_size: few; d_call: -; cdr3_nt: TGTGCCAGCTCACGAGAGACAGGAAGCACTGAAGCTTTCTTT; cdr3_aa: CASSRETGSTEAFF
j_call: TRBJ2-7; v_call: TRBV12-3/TRBV12-4; clone_size: -; d_call: TRBD2; cdr3_nt: TGTGCCAGCAGTTTAGGGGTAGCGGGGAGATACGAGCAGTACTTC; cdr3_aa: CASSLGVAGRYEQYF
j_call: TRBJ1-2; v_call: TRBV20-1; clone_size: -; d_call: -; cdr3_nt: TGCAGTGCTAGCCACAGGGTTTATGGCTACACCTTC; cdr3_aa: CSASHRVYGYTF
j_call: TRBJ2-5; v_call: TRBV6-2/TRBV6-3; clone_size: -; d_call: TRBD2; cdr3_nt: TGTGCCAGCAGTTACAAGTCGGGAGGGCTCTGGAACCAAGAGACCCAGTACTTC; cdr3_aa: CASSYKSGGLWNQETQYF
j_call: TRBJ2-7; v_call: TRBV20-1; clone_size: -; d_call: TRBD2; cdr3_nt: TGCAGTGCTAGATCCAGCGGGGGGCTCTCCTACGAGCAGTACTTC; cdr3_aa: CSARSSGGLSYEQYF
j_call: TRBJ2-4; v_call: TRBV4-1; clone_size: -; d_call: TRBD2; cdr3_nt: TGCGCCAGCAGCCAAGATCGACTAGCGGGGGGAAACATTCAGTACTTC; cdr3_aa: CASSQDRLAGGNIQYF
j_call: TRBJ1-4; v_call: TRBV7-2; clone_size: many; d_call: -; cdr3_nt: TGTGCCAGCAGCTCCCAGACAGCAACTAATGAAAAACTGTTTTTT; cdr3_aa: CASSSQTATNEKLFF
j_call: TRBJ2-3; v_call: TRBV29-1; clone_size: -; d_call: TRBD2; cdr3_nt: TGCGGCGTCCATCCTAGCGGACGCACAGATACGCAGTATTTT; cdr3_aa: CGVHPSGRTDTQYF
j_call: TRBJ2-7; v_call: TRBV20-1; clone_size: few; d_call: TRBD1; cdr3_nt: TGCAGTGCGAAGCTCGGGACAGCAATCTACGAGCAGTACTTC; cdr3_aa: CSAKLGTAIYEQYF